This T cell receptor beta chain was observed in a study of patients and donors after allogeneic stem cell transplantation (dated by TCRdb to about 2020). This clonotype has a handful of counts. Its antigen has not been determined. One base away there is no much larger clone; base qualities are not given. CDR1 and CDR2, per the germline V gene, are SGHRS and YFSETQ. After removal of 0 bases from V and 7 bases from J, the junction retains 9 bases not matched to a gene. The CDR3 measures 15 amino acids from cysteine to phenylalanine. The kept DNA is CDR3 alone, 45 bases in frame from the first base. The protocol used for the library was RT-PCR. TCRdb names NextSeq 550 as the instrument used. The public reads were reanalyzed by TCRdb: fastp trimming at Q25, MiXCR alignment, in-frame beta chains only. CDR3 protein sequences are deduplicated, and each keeps its most common genes and DNA. This sample holds more than 850,000 distinct CDR3 sequences; roughly 18% were observed only once. About 6% of the sample lies in the top ten.

The origin of this receptor is a human donor who was either an allogeneic HSCT recipient or a stem cell or donor lymphocyte infusion donor (not recorded which). It is not recorded whose cells these are; they may come from a transplant donor. The chain is made from TRBV5-1 and TRBJ1-2, and 7 junction bases match TRBD1. Sequencing was performed on blood, either unsorted or a sorted T cell fraction (not recorded which). The CDR3 is CASSLGEGRGSGYTF. At the DNA level, the sequence is TGCGCCAGCAGCTTGGGTGAAGGCAGGGGGTCTGGCTACACCTTC.